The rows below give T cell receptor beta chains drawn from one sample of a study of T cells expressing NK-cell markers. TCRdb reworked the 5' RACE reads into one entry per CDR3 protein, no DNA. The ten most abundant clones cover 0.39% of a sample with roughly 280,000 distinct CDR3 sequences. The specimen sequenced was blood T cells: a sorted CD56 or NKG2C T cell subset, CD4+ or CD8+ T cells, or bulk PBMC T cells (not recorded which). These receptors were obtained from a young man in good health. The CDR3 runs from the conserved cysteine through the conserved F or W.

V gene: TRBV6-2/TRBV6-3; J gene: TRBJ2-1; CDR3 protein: CASSYARPGTSGRAKVGEQFF
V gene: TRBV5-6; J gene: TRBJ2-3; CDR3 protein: CASSLRTSGIDTQYF
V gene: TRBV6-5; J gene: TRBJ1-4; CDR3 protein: CASSYTGREKLFF
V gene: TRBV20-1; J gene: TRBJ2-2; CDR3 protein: CSARESVGSGELFF
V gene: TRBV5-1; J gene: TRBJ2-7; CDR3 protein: CASSFWAGGSYEQYF
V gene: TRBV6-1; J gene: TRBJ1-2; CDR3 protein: CASSEVRGGGYTF
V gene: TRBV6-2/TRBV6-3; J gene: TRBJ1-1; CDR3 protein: CASRRWGQENTEAFF
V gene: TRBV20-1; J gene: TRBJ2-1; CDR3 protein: CSVGVAGLSNEQFF
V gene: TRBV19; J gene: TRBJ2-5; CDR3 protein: CASSAEWNQETQYF
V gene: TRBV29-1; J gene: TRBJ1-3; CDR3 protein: CSVWTGATRLSGNTIYF
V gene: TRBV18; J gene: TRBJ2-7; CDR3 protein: CASSPLRGGSEYQQYF